The 24 T cell receptor beta chains in this list originate from one sample, sequenced in a study of T cell responses to AZD1222 COVID-19 vaccine. TCRdb keeps only in-frame clones here, not all; method: immunoSEQ multiplex PCR. Found here are about 140,000 clones, under 95% of them singletons; the top ten hold around 2.7%. This specimen consisted of peripheral blood, obtained on day 0 of AZD1222 vaccination. Source of these receptors: an adult in good health.

This chain uses TRBV7-8 with TRBJ1-1; D is uncertain. CDR3 size: 13 residues. Germline CDR1 and CDR2: SGHVS and FQNEAQ. The V gene lost 5 bases and the J gene lost 4 bases, with 11 bases spanning the gap. DNA for the CDR3: TGTGCCAGCAGCACTGGACGGTCCACTGAAGCTTTCTTT. Protein: CASSTGRSTEAFF.

This clone occurred a few times. The chain combines TRBV6-5 with TRBJ2-2; TRBD1 or TRBD2 may be the D gene (6 bases each). V lost 8 bases, J lost 5 bases, and 15 bases lay in between. The germline gives CDR1 MNHEY, CDR2 SVGAGI. This CDR3 contains 14 residues. In DNA form, the CDR3 reads TGTGCCAGCCACGGGGGCTTAGATACCGGGGAGCTGTTTTTT. Translation: CASHGGLDTGELFF.

The chain recombines TRBV15 with TRBJ1-1, with no clear D. The CDR3 is 13 amino acids. CDR1 is LNHNV, CDR2 YYDKDF, per germline (reference sequence). V was clipped by 1 base and J by 13 bases, with 16 bases between them. CDR3 DNA sequence: TGTGCCACCAGCAGAGCTAGGCCGTCCGATTTTTTCTTT. It is translated as CATSRARPSDFFF.

The gene calls are TRBV27 and TRBJ2-1; 9 nucleotides line up with TRBD2. The V gene's germline CDR1 is MNHEY and CDR2 SMNVEV (reference sequence). V gave up 8 bases and J gave up 9 bases; unmatched junction bases: 11. This CDR3 has 14 amino acids. As DNA, the CDR3 is TGTGCCAGCTGTCGAGCGGGAGGCCGGGGTGAGCAGTTCTTC. Translation: CASCRAGGRGEQFF.

This clone has a handful of counts. The chain has TRBV29-1 and TRBJ2-2; perhaps TRBD1 as D (6 bases). Germline V CDR1 and CDR2: SQVTM, ANQGSEA. The V and J ends lost 5 bases and 3 bases respectively, with 13 bases between them. CDR3 size: 14 residues. The CDR3 bases are TGCAGCGTTTCACAGGGTATCGACACCGGGGAGCTGTTTTTT. Protein product: CSVSQGIDTGELFF.

The chain combines TRBV20-1 with TRBJ2-5, with D uncertain. The CDR3 consists of 11 residues. Germline CDR1 reads DFQATT; CDR2 reads SNEGSKA (reference sequence). The CDR3 DNA reads TGCAGACCAACCCATAGGGAGACCCAGTACTTC. Amino acid sequence: CRPTHRETQYF.

The rearrangement joins TRBV20-1 to TRBJ1-3, with 8 bases that match TRBD1. The CDR3 is made up of 14 amino acids. V dropped 4 bases and J dropped 3; count of bases not matched to a gene: 5. Germline CDR1 reads DFQATT; CDR2 reads SNEGSKA (reference sequence). The CDR3 bases are TGCAGTGCTAATGACAGGGGAATTGGAAACACCATATATTTT. Translation gives CSANDRGIGNTIYF.

This clone was recorded only once. The chain is built from TRBV4-1 and TRBJ1-1, with 10 bases that match TRBD1. Looked up from germline, CDR1 is MGHRA and CDR2 is YSYEKL. The CDR3 consists of 16 residues. V trimming: 4 bases; J trimming: 7 bases; junction bases outside the gene matches: 12. This CDR3 reads CASSPRRGTGVYEAFF. The CDR3 nucleotides read TGCGCCAGCAGCCCCCGGCGGGGGACAGGGGTTTATGAAGCTTTCTTT.

The rearrangement uses TRBV6-5 and TRBJ1-3; D is perhaps TRBD1 (5 bases). The ends were cut back, 8 bases at V and 2 bases at J, with 13 bases in the middle. Germline V gene lookup returns CDR1 MNHEY and CDR2 SVGAGI. This CDR3 region has 14 residues. CDR3 loop: CASERGEPGNTIYF. The DNA for the CDR3 is TGTGCCAGCGAGAGGGGTGAACCTGGAAACACCATATATTTT.

This rearrangement joins TRBV20-1 to TRBJ1-1; D is perhaps TRBD1 (5 bases). V dropped 5 bases and J dropped 9 bases, with 13 bases sitting between them. The germline V gene encodes CDR1 DFQATT and CDR2 SNEGSKA (reference sequence). The CDR3 length is 11 residues. Here the CDR3 DNA reads TGCAGTGCTTCCCTGGGGCAAAAAGCTTTCTTT. Translating gives CSASLGQKAFF.

This clone showed up just a few times. J is TRBJ2-2 and V is TRBV7-2, with D possibly TRBD1 on 5 matching bases. V lost 1 base and J lost 6, with 12 bases in between. The V gene's germline CDR1 is SGHTA and CDR2 FQGNSA. The CDR3 totals 15 residues. DNA of the CDR3: TGTGCCAGCAGCTTAGTCCCAGGGAATTCCGGGGAGCTGTTTTTT. The encoded protein is CASSLVPGNSGELFF. Drawing the rest from reference TRBV7-2 and TRBJ2-2, the complete variable domain is GAGVSQSPSNKVTEKGKDVELRCDPISGHTALYWYRQSLGQGLEFLIYFQGNSAPDKSGLPSDRFSAERTGGSVSTLTIQRTQQEDSAVYLCASSLVPGNSGELFFGEGSRLTVL.

This sequence joins TRBV2 and TRBJ2-5, with D uncertain. This CDR3 contains 12 residues. Germline CDR1 reads SNHLY; CDR2 reads FYNNEI. The ends were cut back, 5 bases at V and 5 bases at J, with 9 bases in the middle. The CDR3 DNA follows: TGTGCCAGCAGTCCGACTTATGAGACCCAGTACTTC. This encodes CASSPTYETQYF.

The chain links TRBV5-4 to TRBJ2-7, with 9 bases fitting TRBD1. After removal of 3 bases from V and 1 base from J, the junction contained 2 bases not matched to a gene. CDR3 length equals 14 residues. Germline V gene data show CDR1 as SGHNT and CDR2 as YYREEE (reference sequence). The CDR3 is CASSWGQGSYEQYF. The CDR3 DNA reads as TGTGCCAGCAGCTGGGGACAGGGATCCTACGAGCAGTACTTC.

This clone showed up just once. The chain has TRBV4-1 and TRBJ2-7; 7 positions match TRBD1. The trim removed 2 bases at V and 4 bases at J, leaving 5 bases unmatched. This CDR3 contains 14 residues. Per the germline V gene, CDR1 is MGHRA and CDR2 is YSYEKL. The CDR3 nucleotides read TGCGCCAGCAGCCAAATTCCAGGGGGATACGAGCAGTACTTC. Translating it yields CASSQIPGGYEQYF.

In DNA, the CDR3 is TGTGCCAGCAGCCCCATGTGGGCTTATGGCTACACCTTC. This codes for CASSPMWAYGYTF. The rearrangement joins TRBV11-2 to TRBJ1-2; no firm D call. Germline CDR1 is SGHAT and CDR2 is FQNNGV. V was clipped by 5 bases and J by 5 bases, with 12 bases between them. The CDR3 contains 13 residues.

V and J are TRBV9 and TRBJ2-7, with 9 nucleotides matching TRBD1. Germline CDR1 and CDR2: SGDLS and YYNGEE. The junction had 9 bases not matched to a gene; V was cut back by 5 bases and J by 6 bases. The CDR3 runs to 14 residues. CDR3 residues: CASSDPDRGGEQYF. The DNA of the CDR3 is TGTGCCAGCAGTGATCCGGACAGGGGAGGCGAGCAGTACTTC.

The chain combines TRBV19 with TRBJ1-5; D perhaps matches TRBD1 (6 bases). CDR3 size: 13 residues. Germline CDR1 is LNHDA and CDR2 is SQIVND (reference sequence). V lost 6 bases, J lost 7 bases, and 13 bases lay in between. CDR3 in amino acids: CASSGGPRQPQHF. The CDR3 DNA is TGTGCCAGTAGCGGGGGCCCCAGGCAGCCCCAGCATTTT. The variable domain in full, with the rest retrieved from reference TRBV19 and TRBJ1-5, is DGGITQSPKYLFRKEGQNVTLSCEQNLNHDAMYWYRQDPGQGLRLIYYSQIVNDFQKGDIAEGYSVSREKKESFPLTVTSAQKNPTAFYLCASSGGPRQPQHFGDGTRLSIL.

This clone was found once. The rearrangement links TRBV11-3 to TRBJ1-5; perhaps TRBD1 as D (5 bases). V was clipped by 2 bases and J by 7 bases, with 9 bases between them. Germline V gene sequence: CDR1 SGHNT, CDR2 YENEEA. This CDR3 contains 13 residues. The CDR3 loop reads CASSLRRDQPQHF. The CDR3 DNA reads as TGTGCCAGCAGCTTAAGGAGGGACCAGCCCCAGCATTTT.

This clone occurred once. The rearrangement uses TRBV5-6 and TRBJ1-2, with D possibly matching TRBD1 (6 bases). CDR3 length equals 14 residues. The germline CDR1 and CDR2 sequences are SGHDT and YYEEEE. V lost 4 bases and J 4 bases, leaving 14 bases between the germline ends. CDR3 protein: CASSTTGFGYGYTF. CDR3 nucleotides: TGTGCCAGCAGCACAACAGGGTTTGGCTATGGCTACACCTTC.

The chain links TRBV30 to TRBJ1-2; D gene unclear. Germline CDR1 reads GTSNPN; CDR2 reads SVGIG (reference sequence). The CDR3 sequence is 13 residues long. Trimming pared 2 bases from V and 0 bases from J, leaving 7 bases between. The CDR3: CAWSLGANYGYTF. The CDR3, as DNA: TGTGCCTGGAGTTTAGGAGCTAACTATGGCTACACCTTC.

The V and J genes are TRBV7-9 and TRBJ1-4; maybe TRBD1 (6 bases). V lost 2 bases and J 3 bases, leaving 10 bases between the germline ends. Germline assignment: CDR1 SEHNR and CDR2 FQNEAQ (reference sequence). This CDR3 contains 15 residues. CDR3 protein: CASSLSTGANEKLFF. DNA of the CDR3: TGTGCCAGCAGCTTATCGACAGGTGCTAATGAAAAACTGTTTTTT.

V is TRBV4-1 and J is TRBJ1-6; TRBD1 is a possible D gene (5 bases). The ends were cut back, 2 bases at V and 0 bases at J, with 11 bases in the middle. The CDR3 length is 17 residues. In germline, CDR1 is MGHRA, CDR2 YSYEKL. The CDR3 DNA reads as TGCGCCAGCAGCCAATCGACAGTCCTCTCCTATAATTCACCCCTCCACTTT. Its translation is CASSQSTVLSYNSPLHF.

J is TRBJ1-1 and V is TRBV13; tentative D call: TRBD1 (5 bases). CDR3 length equals 14 residues. The V end was cut by 5 bases, the J end by 4 bases, with 14 bases between. Germline V CDR1 and CDR2: PRHDT, FYEKMQ (reference sequence). In DNA form, the CDR3 reads TGTGCCAGCAGCCTCCAAAGGGGTGGCACTGAAGCTTTCTTT. Encoded protein: CASSLQRGGTEAFF. The full variable domain, rest sourced from reference TRBV13 and TRBJ1-1, is AAGVIQSPRHLIKEKRETATLKCYPIPRHDTVYWYQQGPGQDPQFLISFYEKMQSDKGSIPDRFSAQQFSDYHSELNMSSLELGDSALYFCASSLQRGGTEAFFGQGTRLTVV.

V gene TRBV5-4 combines with J gene TRBJ2-1; TRBD1 matches 10 bases. This CDR3 region has 20 residues. CDR1 and CDR2 from the germline V gene are SGHNT and YYREEE (reference sequence). J was trimmed by 1 base and V by 4 bases; bases with no gene match: 17. The CDR3 sequence is CASSGSGRDRGSGSYNEQFF. The CDR3 DNA sequence: TGTGCCAGCAGCGGGAGCGGCCGGGACAGGGGTTCGGGGTCCTACAATGAGCAGTTCTTC. Combining the CDR3 with reference TRBV5-4 and TRBJ2-1 gives the whole variable domain ETGVTQSPTHLIKTRGQQVTLRCSSQSGHNTVSWYQQALGQGPQFIFQYYREEENGRGNFPPRFSGLQFPNYSSELNVNALELDDSALYLCASSGSGRDRGSGSYNEQFFGPGTRLTVL.